These 27 T cell receptor beta chains share one sample of origin, sequenced in a study of CXCR3-negative and CXCR3-positive naive CD8 T cells. Regarding the study as a whole: Naive cells with CXCR3 showed TRB CDR3s that were more hydrophobic than those in CXCR3-negative naive cells.

In preparing the TRB cDNA libraries, 5' RACE with UMI labels was used. Following a re-call of the 5' RACE reads, TCRdb has one entry per CDR3 protein and lacks DNA. This sample's table has over 95,000 distinct CDR3 sequences. These TCRs' antigens remain unknown. The sequenced sample consisted of naive CXCR3+ CD8+ T cells from blood. The subset: CD45RO-CCR7+CD27+CD95- naive CD8+ T cells expressing CXCR3 (TNR3+). The origin of the receptors is a human donor in good health. Some clones in this sample may be carry-over from other donors' samples.

This chain's CDR3 is CASSLRQFGTEAFF. This rearrangement joins TRBV7-3 to TRBJ1-1. CDR3 size: 14 residues. Germline lookup yields CDR1 SGHTA and CDR2 FQGTGA.

The gene calls are TRBV4-3 and TRBJ1-1; as DNA is missing, the TRBD1 call by TCRdb cannot be tested. Germline CDR1 LGHNA, CDR2 YSLEER. This CDR3 is 14 amino acids long. Here the CDR3 reads CASSPDRAGTEAFF.

The V and J genes are TRBV12-3 or TRBV12-4 and TRBJ1-6; the D gene TCRdb calls, TRBD1, cannot be checked with no DNA. The CDR3 length is 18 residues. Here the CDR3 reads CASRPGTEIFLGESPLHF.

This chain uses TRBV29-1 with TRBJ1-1; as DNA is missing, the TRBD1 call by TCRdb cannot be tested. The germline gives CDR1 SQVTM, CDR2 ANQGSEA. This CDR3 contains 13 residues. CDR3 in amino acids: CSGEGGLNTEAFF.

The V and J genes are TRBV15 and TRBJ1-1. CDR3 length: 13 amino acids. Germline CDR1 reads LNHNV; CDR2 reads YYDKDF (reference sequence). The CDR3 spells CATSQGGNTEAFF.

The V call is TRBV9, the J call TRBJ2-1; no DNA is available, so the TRBD1 call from TCRdb remains unchecked. CDR3 size: 14 residues. The germline CDR1 and CDR2 sequences are SGDLS and YYNGEE. CDR3 region: CASSVAITPAEQFF.

V is TRBV7-9 and J is TRBJ1-2. This CDR3 contains 12 residues. CDR1 and CDR2 from the germline V gene are SEHNR and FQNEAQ (reference sequence). CDR3 sequence: CASFSANYGYTF.

The rearrangement joins TRBV12-3 or TRBV12-4 to TRBJ2-2. The CDR3 totals 19 residues. The CDR3: CASSFASDQRYPNTGELFF.

The CDR3 loop is CASSGFRGTKNIQYF. The V and J genes are TRBV27 and TRBJ2-4; TCRdb returns TRBD1, unconfirmable since there is no DNA. Per germline, CDR1 MNHEY and CDR2 SMNVEV (reference sequence). This CDR3 has 15 amino acids.

The chain employs TRBV5-1 and TRBJ2-5. Germline V gives CDR1 SGHRS, CDR2 YFSETQ. The CDR3 is 14 residues long. The CDR3 sequence is CASSLGMGQETQYF.

This rearrangement joins TRBV5-6 to TRBJ2-7; TCRdb selects TRBD2, and the lack of DNA leaves this call unchecked. Germline V gene lookup returns CDR1 SGHDT and CDR2 YYEEEE. CDR3 size: 14 residues. The CDR3 loop is CASSLHPSSYEQYF.

The rearrangement joins TRBV29-1 to TRBJ2-5; TCRdb's D call of TRBD1 is untestable without DNA. Germline V gives CDR1 SQVTM, CDR2 ANQGSEA. The CDR3 consists of 16 residues. The CDR3 is CSVTMTPGQGASAQYF.

This chain connects TRBV7-9 to TRBJ2-2; TCRdb selects TRBD2, and the lack of DNA leaves this call unchecked. The CDR3 is 19 amino acids. The germline V gene encodes CDR1 SEHNR and CDR2 FQNEAQ (reference sequence). The CDR3 loop is CASSSTMSTSGPNTGELFF.

The chain is built from TRBV7-9 and TRBJ2-7; TCRdb picks TRBD1, but there is no DNA to check that call. This CDR3 is built from 16 residues. Per germline, CDR1 SEHNR and CDR2 FQNEAQ (reference sequence). CDR3 protein: CASSPGQWAPDYEQYF.

The chain has TRBV2 and TRBJ2-1; no DNA is available, so the TRBD1 call from TCRdb remains unchecked. Germline values: CDR1 SNHLY, CDR2 FYNNEI. This CDR3 has 15 residues. The CDR3 loop reads CASSEAFYMTGMEFF.

The genes are TRBV7-9 and TRBJ2-5. This CDR3 spans 11 amino acids. Germline lookup yields CDR1 SEHNR and CDR2 FQNEAQ (reference sequence). CDR3 loop: CASSNGETQYF.

The chain joins TRBV29-1 to TRBJ1-2; TCRdb proposes TRBD1, but this gene call is untestable without DNA. Germline V CDR1 and CDR2: SQVTM, ANQGSEA. This CDR3 region has 13 residues. The CDR3 sequence: CSVRTGGNYGYTF.

This sequence joins TRBV15 and TRBJ2-7; TCRdb's assignment of TRBD2 cannot be checked, as there is no DNA. The germline CDR1 and CDR2 sequences are LNHNV and YYDKDF (reference sequence). The CDR3 extends over 16 amino acids. CDR3 protein: CATSAPGLAGSYEQYF.

The chain uses TRBV29-1 and TRBJ2-1; checking the TCRdb D call of TRBD1 is not possible without DNA. The CDR3 consists of 13 residues. Germline V gene sequence: CDR1 SQVTM, CDR2 ANQGSEA. The CDR3 is CSLYTDRHNEQFF.

The rearrangement links TRBV28 to TRBJ2-7; there is no DNA to check the TCRdb D call of TRBD2. From germline, CDR1 is MDHEN and CDR2 SYDVKM. This CDR3 contains 14 residues. The CDR3 is CASSFSLSYYEQYF.

The CDR3 sequence: CASSLVTDGSGETQYF. V gene TRBV12-3 or TRBV12-4 combines with J gene TRBJ2-5; absent DNA, TCRdb's TRBD2 call cannot be checked. This CDR3 spans 16 amino acids.

The CDR3 loop is CASGRDRVFGNTIYF. The chain is built from TRBV12-3 or TRBV12-4 and TRBJ1-3; TCRdb gives TRBD1 as the D gene, but with no DNA this cannot be confirmed. CDR3 length: 15 residues.

The rearrangement joins TRBV13 to TRBJ2-5; lacking DNA, the TRBD2 call made by TCRdb goes unchecked. CDR1 and CDR2 (germline): PRHDT, FYEKMQ (reference sequence). The CDR3 extends over 18 amino acids. CDR3 residues: CASSLALAGGLRTETQYF.

The chain is built from TRBV5-1 and TRBJ2-1. The CDR3 extends over 15 amino acids. The germline V gene encodes CDR1 SGHRS and CDR2 YFSETQ. The CDR3 is CASSLARRPYNEQFF.

V usage is TRBV6-5 and J usage is TRBJ1-6; TCRdb picks TRBD1, but there is no DNA to check that call. Germline V lookup: CDR1 MNHEY, CDR2 SVGAGI. This CDR3 spans 15 amino acids. The CDR3 protein is CASSYNVGDYSPLHF.

The chain uses TRBV4-2 and TRBJ1-1; no DNA is available, so the TRBD1 call from TCRdb remains unchecked. Germline CDR1 LGHNA, CDR2 YNFKEQ. This CDR3 is built from 19 residues. CDR3 in amino acids: CASSQERQGGIHMNTEAFF.

This sequence joins TRBV28 and TRBJ2-1. CDR3 size: 13 residues. CDR1 and CDR2 from the germline V gene are MDHEN and SYDVKM. CDR3 sequence reads: CASRPDRYNEQFF.